A selection of T cell receptor beta chains follows, all from one sample in a study of post-analysis software for immune sequencing data. TCRdb processed the PCR reads anew with MiXCR; each CDR3 protein has one entry. The sample lists about half a million distinct CDR3 sequences, roughly 34% occurring once. Sequenced: blood. The receptors stem from a girl under 18 with multiple sclerosis. Each CDR3 is given with its conserved first and last residue.

j_call: TRBJ2-1; v_call: TRBV5-1; cdr3_aa: CASNRQDSSYNEQFF
j_call: TRBJ2-1; v_call: TRBV7-2; cdr3_aa: CASSLVGAWETQFF
j_call: NA; v_call: TRBV12-3/TRBV12-4; cdr3_aa: CASSKDRGQNIQYF
j_call: TRBJ2-5; v_call: TRBV7-2; cdr3_aa: CASSASGQVQETQYF
j_call: TRBJ2-6; v_call: TRBV24-1; cdr3_aa: CATSDSTGNGANVLTF
j_call: TRBJ1-2; v_call: TRBV7-9; cdr3_aa: CASSLTSLAGYTF
j_call: TRBJ1-5; v_call: TRBV20-1; cdr3_aa: CSARSGLDQPQHF
j_call: TRBJ1-1; v_call: TRBV7-9; cdr3_aa: CASSFGGGDTEAFF
j_call: TRBJ2-3; v_call: TRBV6-1; cdr3_aa: CASSSIAESTDTQYF
j_call: TRBJ2-3; v_call: TRBV24-1; cdr3_aa: CATSEGDGSDTQYF
j_call: TRBJ1-1; v_call: TRBV2; cdr3_aa: CASSVDFEAFF
j_call: TRBJ2-3; v_call: TRBV18; cdr3_aa: CASSPGSSTDTQYF
j_call: TRBJ2-4; v_call: TRBV7-9; cdr3_aa: CASSGSSRGSNIQYF
j_call: TRBJ2-3; v_call: TRBV29-1; cdr3_aa: CSVEGTGVADTQYF
j_call: TRBJ1-1; v_call: TRBV11-2; cdr3_aa: CASSLTFAAGRLNAEAFF
j_call: TRBJ2-4; v_call: TRBV10-3; cdr3_aa: CAISEGQGRGSKNIQYF
j_call: TRBJ1-5; v_call: TRBV12-3/TRBV12-4; cdr3_aa: CASSSEGGNQPQHF
j_call: TRBJ2-3; v_call: TRBV3-1; cdr3_aa: CASSQLAGKGGDTQYF
j_call: TRBJ2-3; v_call: TRBV29-1; cdr3_aa: CSVETTGGRRDTQYF
j_call: TRBJ2-5; v_call: TRBV10-3; cdr3_aa: CAITSGGAETQYF
j_call: TRBJ1-2; v_call: TRBV2; cdr3_aa: CASSEDSFYGYTF
j_call: TRBJ1-5; v_call: TRBV20-1; cdr3_aa: CSASGPFGSDQPQHF
j_call: TRBJ1-2; v_call: TRBV20-1; cdr3_aa: CSASRDRRDTPNYGYTF
j_call: TRBJ2-5; v_call: TRBV6-5; cdr3_aa: CASSSGLAGSQTQYF
j_call: TRBJ1-6; v_call: TRBV27; cdr3_aa: CASCQGWDSPLHF
j_call: TRBJ2-4; v_call: TRBV12-3/TRBV12-4; cdr3_aa: CASSPWVGHRQGLVQYF
j_call: TRBJ2-7; v_call: TRBV10-3; cdr3_aa: CAISDKGVEQYF
j_call: TRBJ2-5; v_call: TRBV7-6; cdr3_aa: CASSPGETGTDQETQYF
j_call: TRBJ2-3; v_call: TRBV12-3/TRBV12-4; cdr3_aa: CASSLARTTGQRSDTQYF
j_call: TRBJ2-7; v_call: TRBV7-2; cdr3_aa: CASSLVPRGATQDTQYF
j_call: TRBJ1-2; v_call: TRBV29-1; cdr3_aa: CSVEERSGSTARGYTF
j_call: TRBJ2-5; v_call: TRBV5-1; cdr3_aa: CASSLATSGQETQYF
j_call: TRBJ2-7; v_call: TRBV7-2; cdr3_aa: CASSLSARTYEQYF
j_call: TRBJ2-7; v_call: TRBV20-1; cdr3_aa: CSARQGVYEQYF
j_call: TRBJ2-3; v_call: TRBV5-1; cdr3_aa: CASSLYPQSTDTQYF
j_call: TRBJ2-6; v_call: TRBV10-3; cdr3_aa: CAMSTGTGANVLTF
j_call: TRBJ2-1; v_call: TRBV7-9; cdr3_aa: CASSLGVGGANEQFF
j_call: TRBJ2-5; v_call: TRBV7-9; cdr3_aa: CASSFTSGGLYQETQYF
j_call: TRBJ1-1; v_call: TRBV7-9; cdr3_aa: CASSLAFRAEAFF
j_call: TRBJ2-5; v_call: TRBV28; cdr3_aa: CASSFVRGETQYF
j_call: TRBJ1-5; v_call: TRBV11-2; cdr3_aa: CASSFSGGSNQPQHF
j_call: TRBJ2-1; v_call: TRBV6-6; cdr3_aa: CASMTTAGDPSYNEQFF
j_call: TRBJ1-3; v_call: TRBV20-1; cdr3_aa: CSALGGLGSGNTIYF
j_call: TRBJ2-3; v_call: TRBV5-1; cdr3_aa: CASSLTPGHATDTQYF
j_call: TRBJ1-1; v_call: TRBV6-5; cdr3_aa: CASSYTTGTESFF
j_call: TRBJ2-3; v_call: TRBV20-1; cdr3_aa: CSARLPGQYISTDTQYF
j_call: TRBJ2-1; v_call: TRBV3-1; cdr3_aa: CASSQLSYNEQFF
j_call: TRBJ1-1; v_call: TRBV6-5; cdr3_aa: CASSYARVGANTEAFF
j_call: NA; v_call: TRBV6-5; cdr3_aa: CASSYSEGETQYF
j_call: TRBJ1-2; v_call: TRBV5-1; cdr3_aa: CASSLNDRLTNYGYTF
j_call: TRBJ1-4; v_call: TRBV18; cdr3_aa: CASSPRQANEKLFF
j_call: TRBJ2-1; v_call: TRBV7-9; cdr3_aa: CASSRSMGDEQFF
j_call: TRBJ2-7; v_call: TRBV19; cdr3_aa: CASSMAQWGEQYF
j_call: TRBJ1-2; v_call: TRBV7-9; cdr3_aa: CASSFRWVLGKGPEKRYTF
j_call: TRBJ2-1; v_call: TRBV12-3/TRBV12-4; cdr3_aa: CASSQQITGLAYNEQFF
j_call: TRBJ2-5; v_call: TRBV7-9; cdr3_aa: CASSLAGGVIETQYF
j_call: TRBJ2-5; v_call: TRBV11-2; cdr3_aa: CASSLGVGGGEYQETQYF
j_call: TRBJ2-5; v_call: TRBV7-2; cdr3_aa: CASSAGTGGETQYF
j_call: TRBJ2-5; v_call: TRBV12-3/TRBV12-4; cdr3_aa: CASNPGGPRETQYF
j_call: TRBJ1-1; v_call: TRBV6-5; cdr3_aa: CASSGQLRGNTEAFF